The rows below give T cell receptor beta chains drawn from one sample of a study of CD8 T cell repertoires and HIV-1 epitope variants. Sequencing was performed with immunoSEQ multiplex PCR; in TCRdb, only in-frame clones are kept and a portion is missing. The sample lists about 3,500 clones, around three fifths occurring once. Antigens of these TCRs are unknown. Material for sequencing was cultured CD8+ T cells derived from PBMCs. All receptors come from a male donor with HIV. The CDR3 runs from the conserved cysteine through the conserved F or W. The D gene is left open where the match is weak.

J gene | V gene | CDR3 length | D gene | CDR3 protein
TRBJ2-2 | TRBV6-6 | 11 | - | CASWGTGELFF
TRBJ1-1 | TRBV30 | 12 | - | CAWGLQNTEAFF
TRBJ2-1 | TRBV9 | 16 | TRBD1 | CASSPETGGYYNEQFF
TRBJ2-4 | TRBV28 | 15 | - | CASTERWGAQDIQYF
TRBJ2-2 | TRBV5-6 | 16 | TRBD2 | CASTPLGGPVTGELFF
TRBJ2-1 | TRBV7-8 | 16 | TRBD2 | CASRTSGGLSYNEQFF
TRBJ1-1 | TRBV19 | 14 | - | CASSPRWGDTEAFF
TRBJ2-3 | TRBV7-9 | 12 | - | CASSLLTDTQYF
TRBJ2-1 | TRBV29-1 | 14 | TRBD1 | CSVMGGTGENEQFF
TRBJ2-3 | TRBV5-1 | 14 | - | CASSLEKEGDTQYF
TRBJ1-2 | TRBV28 | 14 | - | CASSPDQLGAGYTF
TRBJ1-1 | TRBV7-9 | 14 | - | CASSLRSQNTEAFF
TRBJ2-3 | TRBV5-6 | 17 | TRBD2 | CASSSEGLAGGPDTQYF
TRBJ1-2 | TRBV19 | 13 | - | CASNLPGSYGYTF
TRBJ2-4 | TRBV7-2 | 15 | - | CASSPGALAKNIQYF
TRBJ2-2 | TRBV6-5 | 15 | TRBD1 | CASRPWTGRTGELFF